What follows are 23 T cell receptor beta chains derived from one specimen sequenced in a study of response to subunit inactivated influenza vaccine (dated by TCRdb to the late 2010s). The library was made by RT-PCR. The reads were generated on an Illumina HiSeq 2500. The public reads were quality trimmed at Q25 with fastp and then assembled into clones with MiXCR by TCRdb, keeping productive beta chains. Rows with a matching CDR3 protein are joined into one entry that keeps the most common DNA and genes. The sample profile shows 710,000 or so distinct CDR3 sequences; around 16% of them were found once. Roughly 11% of the sample lies in the top ten. The material sequenced was PBMCs from blood, taken 12 days after vaccination. The receptors originated from a man aged 50 to 59 who received an inactivated influenza vaccine. Donor details come from another sample of the same person, matched by shared clones.

This clonotype has more than one count but fewer than ten. This chain joins TRBV12-3 or TRBV12-4 and TRBJ1-2; no definite D call. The CDR3 runs 14 residues. V was pared by 3 bases and J by 5 bases, with 13 bases between. CDR3 nucleotide sequence: TGTGCCAGCAGTTTCTACAAAACCACGTATGGCTACACCTTC. It is translated as CASSFYKTTYGYTF.

This clonotype was seen at least ten times. J is TRBJ2-2 and V is TRBV7-9; D perhaps matches TRBD2 (6 bases). The CDR3 spans 15 residues. V was cut by 7 bases and J by 7 bases, with 19 bases left in between. CDR1 SEHNR and CDR2 FQNEAQ come from the germline V gene (reference sequence). The CDR3 reads CASNFLSSGHGELFF. CDR3 DNA: TGTGCCAGCAACTTTCTCTCGAGCGGGCACGGGGAGCTGTTTTTT. Full variable domain (remainder filled in from reference TRBV7-9 and TRBJ2-2): DTGVSQNPRHKITKRGQNVTFRCDPISEHNRLYWYRQTLGQGPEFLTYFQNEAQLEKSRLLSDRFSAERPKGSFSTLEIQRTEQGDSAMYLCASNFLSSGHGELFFGEGSRLTVL.

This clonotype came up many times. The rearrangement joins TRBV7-2 to TRBJ1-5, with 7 bases matching TRBD1. Germline CDR1 SGHTA, CDR2 FQGNSA. The CDR3 consists of 15 residues. The ends lost 3 bases at V and 7 bases at J; junction bases unmatched: 9. The CDR3 is CASSFRQGTGQPQHF. The CDR3 DNA follows: TGTGCCAGCAGCTTTAGACAGGGCACAGGACAGCCCCAGCATTTT.

This clonotype occurred once. The chain combines TRBV11-2 with TRBJ1-4, with 7 nucleotides matching TRBD1. V dropped 3 bases and J dropped 5; count of bases not matched to a gene: 6. The CDR3 sequence is 15 residues long. The germline V gene has CDR1 SGHAT and CDR2 FQNNGV. The CDR3 DNA sequence: TGTGCCAGCAGCTTCTCTGGGACAGTCAATGAAAAACTGTTTTTT. Translating gives CASSFSGTVNEKLFF.

This clonotype has only a few counts. The V and J genes are TRBV4-2 and TRBJ2-2, with 9 nucleotides matching TRBD2. V shed 4 bases, J shed 0 bases, and the junction held 6 bases outside the gene matches. The CDR3 extends over 17 amino acids. CDR1 is LGHNA, CDR2 YNFKEQ, per germline. Here the CDR3 reads CASSLEAGGPNTGELFF. In DNA, the CDR3 is TGTGCCAGCAGCCTTGAAGCGGGGGGCCCGAACACCGGGGAGCTGTTTTTT.

The chain recombines TRBV24-1 with TRBJ2-3; 14 positions agree with TRBD2. Trimming cost V 4 bases and J 6 bases; bases outside gene matches: 11. The V gene's germline CDR1 is KGHDR and CDR2 SFDVKD. This CDR3 has 18 residues. The CDR3 DNA follows: TGTGCCACCAGTGAAGCCGGGACTAGCGGGAGCATCGCCGATACGCAGTATTTT. Translating it yields CATSEAGTSGSIADTQYF.

This clonotype was found many times. This chain uses TRBV6-1 with TRBJ2-4; maybe TRBD1 (5 bases). Per the germline V gene, CDR1 is MNHNS and CDR2 is SASEGT. The CDR3 loop spans 16 amino acids. V lost 6 bases to trimming and J lost 0 bases, with 15 bases between them. The CDR3 sequence is CASSRGRVQAKNIQYF. The CDR3 nucleotides are TGTGCCAGCAGCCGCGGCAGGGTCCAAGCCAAAAACATTCAGTACTTC.

This clonotype was seen a handful of times. This chain links TRBV29-1 with TRBJ2-3; the match to TRBD2 covers 10 bases. CDR3 length: 15 amino acids. With V trimmed by 7 bases and J by 2 bases, 9 bases remained unmatched. Germline V gene sequence: CDR1 SQVTM, CDR2 ANQGSEA. The CDR3 loop reads CSARRTSGPTDTQYF. As DNA, the CDR3 is TGCAGCGCCCGGAGGACTAGCGGACCCACAGATACGCAGTATTTT.

This clonotype was found a few times. The chain links TRBV7-9 to TRBJ1-1; D is unresolved. The germline V gene encodes CDR1 SEHNR and CDR2 FQNEAQ (reference sequence). The CDR3 loop spans 15 amino acids. The V end was cut by 3 bases, the J end by 7 bases, with 18 bases between. The CDR3 DNA is TGTGCCAGCAGCTTTGAAGATTTCTTTCGGGGTGAAGCTTTCTTT. Its protein is CASSFEDFFRGEAFF.

In its sample, this clonotype was seen a few times. J is TRBJ2-2 and V is TRBV12-3 or TRBV12-4, with 10 bases aligning to TRBD1. The J segment lost 6 bases and the V segment lost 5 bases, leaving 6 bases of the junction unmatched. The CDR3 has 15 residues. CDR3 DNA: TGTGCCAGCAGTGGCCGGGACAGGGGACCCGGGGAGCTGTTTTTT. Translated: CASSGRDRGPGELFF.

There are many counts of this clonotype. The rearrangement uses TRBV4-3 and TRBJ1-2; no definite D call. CDR3 length equals 16 residues. Germline V CDR1 and CDR2: LGHNA, YSLEER. The V and J ends lost 0 bases and 4 bases respectively, with 15 bases between them. CDR3 nucleotides: TGCGCCAGCAGCCAAGATCCTACATCTACGGGCTATGGCTACACCTTC. Translation: CASSQDPTSTGYGYTF.

This clonotype was seen a handful of times. The rearrangement uses TRBV6-5 and TRBJ2-2, with a possible D match to TRBD1 (6 bases). Trimming cost V 2 bases and J 3 bases, with 10 bases left between them. The V gene's germline CDR1 is MNHEY and CDR2 SVGAGI. The CDR3 is 15 residues long. The CDR3, as DNA: TGTGCCAGCAGTTACGGCCAGGGGTACACCGGGGAGCTGTTTTTT. Translation: CASSYGQGYTGELFF.

The sample holds a few counts of this clonotype. V and J are TRBV5-5 and TRBJ1-4, with TRBD1 as a possible D gene (6 bases). Germline values: CDR1 SGHKS, CDR2 YYEKEE (reference sequence). The V and J ends lost 4 bases and 7 bases respectively, with 17 bases between them. This CDR3 is built from 15 residues. For the CDR3, the DNA is TGTGCCAGCAGCCCAGAACAGGCCAGGGGTGAAAAACTGTTTTTT. Translation: CASSPEQARGEKLFF.

At least ten counts were recorded for this clonotype. The rearrangement joins TRBV7-2 to TRBJ1-5, with D possibly being TRBD1 (5 bases). The V gene's germline CDR1 is SGHTA and CDR2 FQGNSA. The CDR3 has 14 amino acids. V lost 1 base and J lost 4, with 8 bases in between. CDR3 loop: CASSLGQFNQPQHF. The CDR3 DNA follows: TGTGCCAGCAGCTTAGGACAGTTTAATCAGCCCCAGCATTTT. The full variable domain, rest sourced from reference TRBV7-2 and TRBJ1-5, is GAGVSQSPSNKVTEKGKDVELRCDPISGHTALYWYRQSLGQGLEFLIYFQGNSAPDKSGLPSDRFSAERTGGSVSTLTIQRTQQEDSAVYLCASSLGQFNQPQHFGDGTRLSIL.

V usage is TRBV20-1 and J usage is TRBJ2-5, with a possible D match to TRBD2 (7 bases). V lost 6 bases and J 5 bases, leaving 19 bases between the germline ends. Looked up from germline, CDR1 is DFQATT and CDR2 is SNEGSKA (reference sequence). The CDR3 totals 14 residues. CDR3 residues: CSALKSGGAETQYF. The CDR3 nucleotides are TGCAGTGCCCTTAAGAGTGGGGGGGCTGAGACCCAGTACTTC.

This clonotype was detected a few times. This sequence joins TRBV10-3 and TRBJ2-7; TRBD1 matches at 11 bases. The V gene's germline CDR1 is ENHRY and CDR2 SYGVKD. The CDR3 totals 13 residues. V lost 8 bases to trimming and J lost 2 bases; unmatched junction nucleotides: 2. The CDR3 region is CAIGDRGTYEQYF. CDR3 bases: TGTGCCATCGGGGACAGGGGGACCTACGAGCAGTACTTC.

The chain recombines TRBV6-1 with TRBJ2-2; tentative D call: TRBD2 (5 bases). V lost 4 bases to trimming and J lost 6 bases, with 12 bases between them. The CDR3 covers 14 residues. CDR1 MNHNS and CDR2 SASEGT come from the germline V gene. The CDR3 sequence is CASSGGLGSGELFF. The CDR3 DNA sequence: TGTGCCAGCAGTGGAGGGCTAGGTTCCGGGGAGCTGTTTTTT.

This clonotype was found a few times. This chain links TRBV20-1 with TRBJ2-2; TRBD2 matches at 14 bases. Trimming cost V 5 bases and J 6 bases; bases outside gene matches: 5. The CDR3 runs 15 residues. Germline V CDR1 and CDR2: DFQATT, SNEGSKA (reference sequence). CDR3 DNA: TGCAGTGCTTCTCCGACTAGCGGGGGGGCCGGGGAGCTGTTTTTT. It is translated as CSASPTSGGAGELFF.

The rearrangement links TRBV29-1 to TRBJ2-5, with D maybe TRBD2 (7 bases). The germline V gene encodes CDR1 SQVTM and CDR2 ANQGSEA. There are 15 residues in the CDR3. Trimming removed 7 bases from V and 7 bases from J, with 25 bases in between. CDR3 region: CSGLSRGGDGGTQYF. CDR3 nucleotides: TGCAGCGGCCTATCGCGCGGGGGCGACGGGGGGACCCAGTACTTC.

The V call is TRBV20-1, the J call TRBJ2-7; possible D gene TRBD1, 7 bases. V gave up 0 bases and J gave up 5 bases, with 17 bases separating them. The germline gives CDR1 DFQATT, CDR2 SNEGSKA (reference sequence). The length of the CDR3 is 15 residues. The CDR3 DNA reads TGCAGTGCTAGAGATGGAGGGGGCCGGCGGCACGAGCAGTACTTC. Its protein is CSARDGGGRRHEQYF.

This clonotype was recorded many times. V usage is TRBV29-1 and J usage is TRBJ2-7; 11 bases match TRBD2. V shed 2 bases and J 1 base; nucleotides not matched to a gene: 7. CDR1 and CDR2 from the germline V gene are SQVTM and ANQGSEA. The CDR3 spans 16 residues. For the CDR3, the DNA is TGCAGCGTTGAACGTAGCGGGAGGGACGATTCCTACGAGCAGTACTTC. This sequence encodes CSVERSGRDDSYEQYF.

This clonotype appeared a few times. The rearrangement joins TRBV7-9 to TRBJ2-7; D remains unclear. The germline V and J ends were trimmed by 8 bases and 3 bases, with 11 bases remaining between them. The CDR3 is made up of 12 amino acids. CDR1 and CDR2 from the germline V gene are SEHNR and FQNEAQ (reference sequence). The CDR3 nucleotides are TGTGCCAGCGGGTCCACTTTCTACGAGCAGTACTTC. Encoded protein: CASGSTFYEQYF.

V and J are TRBV4-2 and TRBJ2-1; 7 bases map to TRBD2. Germline CDR1 and CDR2: LGHNA and YNFKEQ. The CDR3 length is 13 residues. The ends lost 0 bases at V and 13 bases at J; junction bases unmatched: 6. DNA for the CDR3: TGTGCCAGCAGCCAAGATTGGCGGGAGTACCAGTTCTTC. Translation: CASSQDWREYQFF.